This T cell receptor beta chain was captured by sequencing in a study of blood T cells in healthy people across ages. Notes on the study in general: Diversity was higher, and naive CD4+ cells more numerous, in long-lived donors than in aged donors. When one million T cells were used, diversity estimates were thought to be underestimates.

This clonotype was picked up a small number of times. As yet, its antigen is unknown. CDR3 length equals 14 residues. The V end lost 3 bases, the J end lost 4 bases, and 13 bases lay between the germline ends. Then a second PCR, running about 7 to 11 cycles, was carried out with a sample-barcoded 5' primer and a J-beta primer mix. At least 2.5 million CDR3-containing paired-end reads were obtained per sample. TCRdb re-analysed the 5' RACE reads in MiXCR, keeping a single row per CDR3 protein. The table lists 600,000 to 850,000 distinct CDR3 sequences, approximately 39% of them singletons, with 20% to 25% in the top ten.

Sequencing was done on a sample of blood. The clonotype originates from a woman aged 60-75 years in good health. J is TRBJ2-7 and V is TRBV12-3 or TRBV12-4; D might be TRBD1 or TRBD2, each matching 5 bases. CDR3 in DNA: TGTGCCAGCAGTTTGGGGGAAGAGCGATACGAGCAGTACTTC. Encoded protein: CASSLGEERYEQYF.